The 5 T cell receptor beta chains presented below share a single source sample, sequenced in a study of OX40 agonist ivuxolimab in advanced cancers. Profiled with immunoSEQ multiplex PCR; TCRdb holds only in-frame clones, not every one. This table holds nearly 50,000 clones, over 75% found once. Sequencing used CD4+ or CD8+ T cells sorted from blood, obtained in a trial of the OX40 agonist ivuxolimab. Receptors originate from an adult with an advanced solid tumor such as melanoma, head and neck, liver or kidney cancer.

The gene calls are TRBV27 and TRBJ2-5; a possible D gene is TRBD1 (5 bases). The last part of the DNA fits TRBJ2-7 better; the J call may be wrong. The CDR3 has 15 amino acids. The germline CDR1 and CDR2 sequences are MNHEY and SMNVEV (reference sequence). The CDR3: CASRRETDSSYEQYF. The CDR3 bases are TGTGCCAGCAGACGAGAGACAGATAGCTCCTACGAGCAGTACTTC.

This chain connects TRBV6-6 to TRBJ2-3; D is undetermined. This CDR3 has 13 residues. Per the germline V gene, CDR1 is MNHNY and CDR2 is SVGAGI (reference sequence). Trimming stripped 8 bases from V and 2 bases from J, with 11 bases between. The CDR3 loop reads CASDTPITDTQYF. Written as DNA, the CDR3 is TGTGCCAGCGATACTCCTATCACAGATACGCAGTATTTT.

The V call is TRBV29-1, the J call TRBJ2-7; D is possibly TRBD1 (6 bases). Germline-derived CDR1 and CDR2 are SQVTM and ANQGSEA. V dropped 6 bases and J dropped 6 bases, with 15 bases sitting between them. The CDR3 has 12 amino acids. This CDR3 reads CSVISGHAEQYF. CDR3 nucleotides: TGCAGCGTCATCTCGGGACACGCCGAGCAGTACTTC.

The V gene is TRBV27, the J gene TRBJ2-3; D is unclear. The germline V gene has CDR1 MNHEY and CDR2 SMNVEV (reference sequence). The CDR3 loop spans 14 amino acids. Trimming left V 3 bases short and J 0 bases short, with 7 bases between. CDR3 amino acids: CASSFPSSTDTQYF. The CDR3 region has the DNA TGTGCCAGCAGTTTCCCCTCTAGCACAGATACGCAGTATTTT.

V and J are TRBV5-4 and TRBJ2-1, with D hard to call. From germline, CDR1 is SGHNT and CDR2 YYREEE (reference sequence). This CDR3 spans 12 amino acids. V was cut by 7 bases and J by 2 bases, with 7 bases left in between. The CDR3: CASHHTYNEQFF. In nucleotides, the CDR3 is TGTGCCAGCCACCATACCTACAATGAGCAGTTCTTC.